This section outlines one TCR beta chain sequence together with its context. The data originate from a study of blood T cell repertoires in COVID-19. Study summary: From the United States, Italy and Spain came samples of acute and convalescent COVID-19. Sample material is recorded as cDNA or gDNA derived from T cells, B-cell-depleted T cells, or PBMCs.

This CDR3 comprises 16 residues. Looked up from germline, CDR1 is SGHKS and CDR2 is YYEKEE (reference sequence). V gave up 4 bases and J gave up 0 bases, with 14 bases separating them. Enrolled during active infection, Seattle patients were then followed longitudinally. Per the original methods: Quantification of nucleated cells was approximated via reference gene primer amplification. TCRdb's copy holds only in-frame clones and misses some; the assay was immunoSEQ multiplex PCR. That table supplies the V and J calls and clone size; D and trimming were determined from the DNA. The profile shows around 170,000 clones, roughly 77% of them singletons.

This TCR derives from a woman over 75 with COVID-19, enrolled during active disease. V is TRBV5-5 and J is TRBJ1-3, with unresolved D. The specimen was peripheral blood. The CDR3 coding sequence is TGTGCCAGCAGCCAGATTCCAACTAGCTCTGGAAACACCATATATTTT. Translating it yields CASSQIPTSSGNTIYF.